The rows below give T cell receptor beta chains drawn from one sample of a study of Graves' ophthalmopathy and Graves' hyperthyroidism. TCRdb reprocessed the multiplex PCR reads via MiXCR and lists one record per CDR3 protein. The table has about 1.2 million distinct CDR3 sequences, about two fifths seen once; the top ten hold around 10%. Material for sequencing was peripheral blood or thyroid tissue (not recorded which). All receptors derive from an adult man with Graves' hyperthyroidism. The CDR3 runs from the conserved cysteine through the conserved F or W. A D gene is named only where the DNA matches it firmly. A row's size may be missing; if present it is once, few, many or a size class.

j_call | v_call | d_call | clone_size | cdr3_nt | cdr3_aa
TRBJ1-1 | TRBV10-3 | TRBD1 | NA | TGTGCCAGCAAGGGACAGGGGACTAGGGCCCAAACTGAAGCTTTCTTT | CASKGQGTRAQTEAFF
TRBJ2-6 | TRBV12-3/TRBV12-4 | NA | few | TGTGCCAGCAGACCCGGGACAGGGGCCAACGTCCTGACTTTC | CASRPGTGANVLTF
TRBJ1-1 | TRBV5-1 | TRBD1 | NA | TGCGCCAGCAGCTCCAAGACAGGGGGTGACACTGAAGCTTTCTTT | CASSSKTGGDTEAFF
TRBJ2-2 | TRBV5-4 | TRBD2 | NA | TGTGCCAGCAGTCAACCCAGCGGGAGCACCGGGGAGCTGTTTTTT | CASSQPSGSTGELFF
TRBJ2-5 | TRBV5-6 | NA | NA | TGTGCCAGCAGCATACAGAAAGAGACCCAGTACTTC | CASSIQKETQYF
TRBJ1-5 | TRBV6-6 | NA | few | TGTGCCAGCAGTACCGACAGCAATAATCAGCCCCAGCATTTT | CASSTDSNNQPQHF
TRBJ2-5 | TRBV20-1 | NA | many | TGCAGTGCTTGGGCGACGGTGGGGGAGACCCAGTACTTC | CSAWATVGETQYF
TRBJ1-6 | TRBV25-1 | TRBD1 | few | TGTGCCAGCAGCGGTGGACAGGCGAATTCACCCCTCCACTTT | CASSGGQANSPLHF
TRBJ1-4 | TRBV6-2/TRBV6-3 | NA | few | TGTGCCAGCAACGGACGGACAACTAATGAAAAACTGTTTTTT | CASNGRTTNEKLFF
TRBJ1-1 | TRBV12-3/TRBV12-4 | TRBD1 | NA | TGTGCCAGCAGTTTTAGGGACAGATTAACTGAAGCTTTCTTT | CASSFRDRLTEAFF
TRBJ1-2 | TRBV29-1 | TRBD1 | NA | TGCAGCGCAGGGGACAGGGGGTTTCATGGCTACACCTTC | CSAGDRGFHGYTF
TRBJ2-7 | TRBV7-9 | TRBD2 | few | TGCGCCAGCAGCCAAGCGTCTAGCGGGGGTTACGAGCAGTACTTC | CASSQASSGGYEQYF
TRBJ2-7 | TRBV2 | TRBD2 | NA | TGTGCCAGCAGTGAGGGGGGGATGTACGAGCAGTACTTC | CASSEGGMYEQYF
TRBJ1-1 | TRBV12-3/TRBV12-4 | NA | many | TGTGCCAGTAGTATGGGACCGAACACTGAAGCTTTCTTT | CASSMGPNTEAFF
TRBJ1-6 | TRBV20-1 | TRBD1 | many | TGCAGTGCCGCTGACAGGGGGCGCGCCGGTAATTCACCCCTCCACTTT | CSAADRGRAGNSPLHF
TRBJ1-5 | TRBV4-2 | NA | NA | TGTGCCAGCAGCCAAGAGGGGGGGGGCGGGCAGCCCCAGCATTTT | CASSQEGGGGQPQHF
TRBJ1-1 | TRBV29-1 | NA | many | TGCAGCGTTGAGCCGGGCCGGGGCACTGAAGCTTTCTTT | CSVEPGRGTEAFF
TRBJ1-2 | TRBV6-5 | NA | NA | TGTGCCAGCAGTTCTGGGACTAGCGGGAACTATGGCTACACCTTC | CASSSGTSGNYGYTF
TRBJ2-6 | TRBV12-3/TRBV12-4 | NA | NA | TGTGCCAGCAGTTTAATAGGACTTCTCTCTGGGGCCAACGTCCTGACTTTC | CASSLIGLLSGANVLTF
TRBJ1-5 | TRBV7-4 | TRBD1 | NA | TGTGCCAGCAGCCGCGGACAGGGTGGGGGAGAGACCCAGCATTTT | CASSRGQGGGETQHF
TRBJ1-5 | TRBV25-1 | NA | NA | TGTGCCAGCAGTAGCTACACGGGGAGCCCGCTTGGGCCCCAGCATTTT | CASSSYTGSPLGPQHF
TRBJ1-6 | TRBV20-1 | TRBD1 | NA | TGCAGTGCGACCTTGACAGGGGCTTCCTATAATTCACCCCTCCACTTT | CSATLTGASYNSPLHF
TRBJ2-7 | TRBV30 | TRBD2 | NA | TGTGCCTGGGGTCAAGCGGGAGTGGACGAGCAGTACTTC | CAWGQAGVDEQYF
TRBJ2-7 | TRBV6-5 | NA | few | TGTGCCAGCAGTCAAGACAGACATACCTACGAGCAGTACTTC | CASSQDRHTYEQYF
TRBJ2-5 | TRBV24-1 | NA | few | TGTGCCACCATACCGGCAGGGGTCCAAGAGACCCAGTACTTC | CATIPAGVQETQYF
TRBJ2-5 | TRBV9 | TRBD2 | NA | TGTGCCAGCAGCTTCTCACCGGGACTAGCGGGGGATTTTGAGTCCCAGTACTTC | CASSFSPGLAGDFESQYF
TRBJ2-5 | TRBV15 | TRBD2 | many | TGTGCCACCAGCAGAGATCCGGGGGGACGAGAGACCCAGTACTTC | CATSRDPGGRETQYF
TRBJ1-2 | TRBV6-5 | NA | few | TGTGCCAGCAGTCCCGGACAAGCCACTACATTCAGCTACACCTTC | CASSPGQATTFSYTF
TRBJ1-5 | TRBV7-6 | NA | many | TGTGCCAGCTGGTACTCCACTCCCGCGGAGAACCGGAGCAATCAGCCCCAGCATTTT | CASWYSTPAENRSNQPQHF
TRBJ2-2 | TRBV10-3 | NA | many | TGTGCCATCACCCCCGGGACGACGAACACCGGGGAGCTGTTTTTT | CAITPGTTNTGELFF
TRBJ2-5 | TRBV2 | NA | many | TGTGCCAGCCATTTCACGGCGGCCCAGTACTTC | CASHFTAAQYF
TRBJ2-3 | TRBV12-3/TRBV12-4 | NA | NA | TGTGCCAGCAGTTTATGGCGGGAAGGCACAGATACGCAGTATTTT | CASSLWREGTDTQYF